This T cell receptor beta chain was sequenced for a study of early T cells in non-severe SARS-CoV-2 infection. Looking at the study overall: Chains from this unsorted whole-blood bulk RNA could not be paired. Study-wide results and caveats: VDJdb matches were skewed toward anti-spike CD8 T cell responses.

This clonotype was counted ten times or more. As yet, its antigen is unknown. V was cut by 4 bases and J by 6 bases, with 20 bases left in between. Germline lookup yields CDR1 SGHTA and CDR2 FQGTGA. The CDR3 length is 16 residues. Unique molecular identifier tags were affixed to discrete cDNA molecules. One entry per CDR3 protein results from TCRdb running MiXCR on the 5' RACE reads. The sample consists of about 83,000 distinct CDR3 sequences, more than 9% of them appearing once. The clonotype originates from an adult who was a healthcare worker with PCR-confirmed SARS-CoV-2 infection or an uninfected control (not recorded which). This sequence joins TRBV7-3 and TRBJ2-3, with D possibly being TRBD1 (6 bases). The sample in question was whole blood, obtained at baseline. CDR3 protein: CASSSHQGSFMDTQYF. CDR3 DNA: TGTGCCAGCAGCTCCCATCAGGGGTCGTTCATGGATACGCAGTATTTT.